This T cell receptor beta chain was identified during a study of T-cell reconstitution after alpha-beta-depleted transplantation in children. The CDR3 is made up of 15 amino acids. CDR1 and CDR2 from the germline V gene are SEHNR and FQNEAQ (reference sequence). Trimming removed 3 bases at V and 5 bases at J, with 14 bases between. For TCRbeta, the library was prepared with unique molecular identifiers. A single record per CDR3 protein comes from TCRdb applying MiXCR to the PCR reads. The table includes roughly 180,000 distinct CDR3 sequences, about 14% detected once. Many counts were recorded for this clonotype.

The specimen was PBMCs from the stem cell graft donor, collected from the stem cell graft. This TCR was sampled from a human donor who donated a stem cell graft to a child with acute lymphoblastic leukemia. The V call is TRBV7-9, the J call TRBJ2-4; tentatively, D is TRBD1 (7 bases). CDR3 sequence (DNA): TGTGCCAGCAGCTTTATACAGGGGAGGCAAAACATTCAGTACTTC. It encodes CASSFIQGRQNIQYF.